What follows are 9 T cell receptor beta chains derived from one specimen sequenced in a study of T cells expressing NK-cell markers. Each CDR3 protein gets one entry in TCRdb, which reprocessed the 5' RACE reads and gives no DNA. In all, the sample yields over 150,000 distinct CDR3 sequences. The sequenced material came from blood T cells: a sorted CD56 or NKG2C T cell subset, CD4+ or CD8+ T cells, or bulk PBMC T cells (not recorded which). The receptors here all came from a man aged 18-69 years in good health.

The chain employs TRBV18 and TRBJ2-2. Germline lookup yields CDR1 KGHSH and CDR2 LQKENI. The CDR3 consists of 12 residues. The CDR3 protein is CASSRPTGELFF. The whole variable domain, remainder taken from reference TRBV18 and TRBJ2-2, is NAGVMQNPRHLVRRRGQEARLRCSPMKGHSHVYWYRQLPEEGLKFMVYLQKENIIDESGMPKERFSAEFPKEGPSILRIQQVVRGDSAAYFCASSRPTGELFFGEGSRLTVL.

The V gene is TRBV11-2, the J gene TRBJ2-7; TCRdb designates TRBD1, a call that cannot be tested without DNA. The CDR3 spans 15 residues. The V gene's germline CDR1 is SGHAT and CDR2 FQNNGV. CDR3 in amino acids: CASSSRGQGLDEQYF.

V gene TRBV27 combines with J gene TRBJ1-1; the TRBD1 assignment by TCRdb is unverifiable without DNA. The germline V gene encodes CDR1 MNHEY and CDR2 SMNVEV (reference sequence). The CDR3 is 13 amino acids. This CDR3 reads CASSSFGTNEAFF.

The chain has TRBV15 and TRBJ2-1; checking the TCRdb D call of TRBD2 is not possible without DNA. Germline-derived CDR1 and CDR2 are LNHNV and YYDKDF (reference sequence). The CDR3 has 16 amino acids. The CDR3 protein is CATSRTFAGPGNEQFF.

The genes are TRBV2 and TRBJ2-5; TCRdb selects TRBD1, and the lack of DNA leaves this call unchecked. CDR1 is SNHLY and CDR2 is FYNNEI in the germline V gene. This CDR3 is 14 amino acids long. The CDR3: CASSDTQGEETQYF.

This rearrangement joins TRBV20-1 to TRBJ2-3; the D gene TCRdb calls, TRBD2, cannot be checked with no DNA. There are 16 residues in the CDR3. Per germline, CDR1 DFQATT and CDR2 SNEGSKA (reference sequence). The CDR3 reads CSARPSEAWSADTQYF.

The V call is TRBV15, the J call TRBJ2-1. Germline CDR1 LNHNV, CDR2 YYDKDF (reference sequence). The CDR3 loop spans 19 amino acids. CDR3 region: CATSSVLAFGDTAYNEQFF.

The CDR3 loop reads CASSVGTRGGFTDTQYF. This rearrangement joins TRBV9 to TRBJ2-3; absent DNA, TCRdb's TRBD1 call cannot be checked. Germline assignment: CDR1 SGDLS and CDR2 YYNGEE. The CDR3 has 17 amino acids.

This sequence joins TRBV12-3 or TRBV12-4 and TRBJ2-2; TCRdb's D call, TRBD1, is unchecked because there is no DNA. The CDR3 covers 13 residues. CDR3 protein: CASSVQGTGELFF.